This T cell receptor (beta chain) was obtained from a study of T cells after yellow fever vaccination. The CDR3 length is 15 residues. The germline CDR1 and CDR2 sequences are SGHTA and FQGNSA. V trimming: 1 base; J trimming: 3 bases; junction bases outside the gene matches: 2. Each CDR3 protein is one row after TCRdb ran MiXCR on the 5' RACE reads. The sample includes some 130,000 distinct CDR3 sequences, approximately 6.6% of them seen just once. In this sample, this clonotype turned up many times. J is TRBJ2-3 and V is TRBV7-2, with 9 bases aligning to TRBD1. This clonotype originated in a man aged 30 to 45 who received the YFV17D yellow fever vaccine. Sequenced material: CD4+ T cells sorted from PBMCs, taken 10 days after the yellow fever booster vaccination. The CDR3 DNA follows: TGTGCCAGCAGCTTAGTAGGGACAGGGACAGATACGCAGTATTTT. It yields the protein CASSLVGTGTDTQYF.